This TCR beta chain was obtained from a study of Tregs in tolerant kidney transplant recipients. Whole-study findings and limits: Donor-specific Treg expansion exceeded global Treg expansion in tolerant patients, suggesting antigen drive.

Profiled with immunoSEQ multiplex PCR; TCRdb holds only in-frame clones, not every one. The sample shows about 69,000 clones, roughly nine tenths of them seen only once. Only a few counts were recorded for this clone. Antigen unknown. Germline CDR1 is KGHSH and CDR2 is LQKENI. V lost 3 bases to trimming and J lost 2 bases, with 11 bases between them. This CDR3 is built from 14 residues. The specimen comprised CD4+ T cells from blood, sampled before the transplant. The V gene is TRBV18, the J gene TRBJ2-7; D is perhaps TRBD2 (6 bases). The source of this sequence is a human donor who received a combined kidney and bone marrow transplant. CDR3 in amino acids: CASSPTGDTYEQYF. The CDR3 coding sequence is TGTGCCAGCTCACCCACGGGAGACACCTACGAGCAGTACTTC. The full variable domain, rest sourced from reference TRBV18 and TRBJ2-7, is NAGVMQNPRHLVRRRGQEARLRCSPMKGHSHVYWYRQLPEEGLKFMVYLQKENIIDESGMPKERFSAEFPKEGPSILRIQQVVRGDSAAYFCASSPTGDTYEQYFGPGTRLTVT.